The rows below give T cell receptor beta chains drawn from one sample of a study of shared clonotypes between healthy human individuals. Sequencing was performed with immunoSEQ multiplex PCR; in TCRdb, only in-frame clones are kept and a portion is missing. The repertoire holds just over 2,000,000 clones, roughly 94% seen once, with about 1.1% in the top ten. The specimen sequenced was naive CD8+ T cells sorted from blood. These receptors all come from a man between 18 and 29 years old in good health. The CDR3 runs from the conserved cysteine through the conserved F or W. D genes are given only for firm matches. The size field is filled for only some rows; it gives once, few, many or a size class.

V gene	D gene	J gene	clone size	CDR3 protein	CDR3 DNA
TRBV7-9	NA	TRBJ2-3	NA	CASRPMATDTQYF	TGTGCCAGCAGGCCCATGGCTACAGATACGCAGTATTTT
TRBV7-6	NA	TRBJ2-7	NA	CASSLVGSSYEQYF	TGTGCCAGCAGCTTAGTGGGCAGCTCCTACGAGCAGTACTTC
TRBV7-9	NA	TRBJ2-5	NA	CASSLGAAWPQYF	TGTGCCAGCAGCTTAGGAGCCGCCTGGCCCCAGTACTTC
TRBV11-2	NA	TRBJ1-4	NA	CASSLGGSLNEKLFF	TGTGCCAGCAGCTTAGGCGGCAGCCTTAATGAAAAACTGTTTTTT
TRBV5-6	TRBD2	TRBJ2-7	NA	CASSFCSGRDLNEQYF	TGTGCCAGCAGCTTTTGTAGCGGGAGAGATCTCAACGAGCAGTACTTC
TRBV7-2	TRBD1	TRBJ1-6	NA	CASKTDRFLGRSPLHF	TGTGCCAGCAAAACGGACAGGTTCTTGGGTCGTTCACCCCTCCACTTT
TRBV28	NA	TRBJ1-4	NA	CASSFGREGVLTNEKLFF	TGTGCCAGCAGTTTTGGCAGGGAGGGAGTTCTGACTAATGAAAAACTGTTTTTT
TRBV6-6	NA	TRBJ1-2	NA	CASRGADHYGYTF	TGTGCCAGCAGAGGGGCGGATCATTATGGCTACACCTTC
TRBV4-1	NA	TRBJ2-7	NA	CASSQEIQGIPDGEQYF	TGCGCCAGCAGCCAAGAGATACAGGGTATCCCAGATGGCGAGCAGTACTTC
TRBV9	NA	TRBJ1-2	NA	CASSVVGDAHYGYTF	TGTGCCAGCAGCGTAGTCGGGGATGCCCACTATGGCTACACCTTC
TRBV7-9	TRBD1	TRBJ2-7	once	CASSRHSGTVSYEQYF	TGTGCCAGCAGCAGACACTCCGGGACAGTCTCCTACGAGCAGTACTTC
TRBV19	TRBD1	TRBJ1-1	NA	CASSTGQEAFF	TGTGCCAGTAGTACGGGACAGGAAGCTTTCTTT
TRBV28	NA	TRBJ1-1	NA	CASSFPVGGSTEAFF	TGTGCCAGCAGTTTTCCGGTAGGCGGGTCCACTGAAGCTTTCTTT
TRBV9	TRBD1	TRBJ1-1	NA	CASSVGALDRGSKAFF	TGTGCCAGCAGCGTAGGAGCGTTGGACAGGGGGTCAAAAGCTTTCTTT
TRBV5-1	TRBD2	TRBJ2-5	once	CASRPPSGGVQETQYF	TGCGCCAGCAGGCCCCCTAGCGGGGGAGTCCAAGAGACCCAGTACTTC
TRBV4-1	TRBD2	TRBJ2-1	NA	CASSQDRLAASYNEQFF	TGCGCCAGCAGCCAAGATCGACTAGCGGCCTCCTACAATGAGCAGTTCTTC
TRBV6-5	NA	TRBJ2-5	NA	CASMRGDETQYF	TGTGCCAGCATGAGGGGGGATGAGACCCAGTACTTC
TRBV27	NA	TRBJ2-7	NA	CASRPLARGEEQYF	TGTGCCAGCAGACCCCTCGCCAGGGGGGAGGAGCAGTACTTC
TRBV5-8	NA	TRBJ1-5	NA	CASSLTPGHPSYQPQHF	TGTGCCAGCAGCTTGACCCCGGGACACCCATCTTATCAGCCCCAGCATTTT
TRBV6-1	TRBD2	TRBJ2-5	NA	CASSDAGGWETQYF	TGTGCCAGCAGTGATGCGGGGGGCTGGGAGACCCAGTACTTC